The 15 T cell receptor beta chains below come from one sample, sequenced in a study of OX40 agonist ivuxolimab in advanced cancers. The assay was immunoSEQ multiplex PCR, and TCRdb's table has in-frame clones only and misses some. The sample has some 80,000 clones; roughly 83% are singletons. Here the sequenced sample was CD4+ or CD8+ T cells sorted from blood, taken in a trial of the OX40 agonist ivuxolimab. The receptors shown here come from an adult with an advanced solid tumor such as melanoma, head and neck, liver or kidney cancer.

This clone has just a few counts. The chain uses TRBV11-3 and TRBJ2-7; TRBD1 or TRBD2 may be the D gene (5 bases each). CDR1 SGHNT and CDR2 YENEEA come from the germline V gene. Trimming took 3 bases from V and 0 from J, leaving 12 bases between them. The CDR3 totals 15 residues. CDR3 loop: CASSFSRDRSYEQYF. The DNA for the CDR3 is TGTGCCAGCAGCTTTAGTCGGGACCGCTCCTACGAGCAGTACTTC.

V gene TRBV18 combines with J gene TRBJ2-7, with D maybe TRBD1 (5 bases). This CDR3 contains 15 residues. CDR1 KGHSH and CDR2 LQKENI come from the germline V gene. V was clipped by 0 bases and J by 8 bases, with 17 bases between them. CDR3 amino acids: CASSPPNQGQVKQYF. CDR3 nucleotides: TGTGCCAGCTCACCACCCAACCAGGGCCAAGTTAAGCAGTACTTC.

The chain is built from TRBV9 and TRBJ2-5; TRBD2 aligns across 7 bases. CDR3 length equals 14 residues. The germline gives CDR1 SGDLS, CDR2 YYNGEE. The V segment lost 3 bases and the J segment 4 bases; nucleotides outside the gene matches: 6. The CDR3 is CASSDLSGGETQYF. CDR3 bases: TGTGCCAGCAGCGACCTTTCGGGGGGAGAGACCCAGTACTTC. Full variable domain (remainder filled in from reference TRBV9 and TRBJ2-5): DSGVTQTPKHLITATGQRVTLRCSPRSGDLSVYWYQQSLDQGLQFLIQYYNGEERAKGNILERFSAQQFPDLHSELNLSSLELGDSALYFCASSDLSGGETQYFGPGTRLLVL.

The chain has TRBV7-9 and TRBJ1-5; D perhaps matches TRBD1 (6 bases). The CDR3 sequence is 12 residues long. V was clipped by 8 bases and J by 2 bases, with 7 bases between them. CDR1 and CDR2 from the germline V gene are SEHNR and FQNEAQ (reference sequence). This CDR3 reads CASQGRNQPQHF. The CDR3 DNA follows: TGTGCCAGCCAGGGGCGCAATCAGCCCCAGCATTTT.

The genes are TRBV15 and TRBJ2-7; no clear D gene. Trimming took 4 bases from V and 3 from J, leaving 10 bases between them. The CDR3 loop spans 13 amino acids. Germline V gene data show CDR1 as LNHNV and CDR2 as YYDKDF (reference sequence). In DNA form, the CDR3 reads TGTGCCACCAGCACAAGACCTGTCTACGAGCAGTACTTC. Translated: CATSTRPVYEQYF. Together with reference TRBV15 and TRBJ2-7, the CDR3 gives the full variable domain: DAMVIQNPRYQVTQFGKPVTLSCSQTLNHNVMYWYQQKSSQAPKLLFHYYDKDFNNEADTPDNFQSRRPNTSFCFLDIRSPGLGDTAMYLCATSTRPVYEQYFGPGTRLTVT.

This clone was detected once. The chain combines TRBV10-1 with TRBJ2-7; TRBD1 matches 11 bases. Trimming at V came to 6 bases and at J to 6 bases, leaving 7 bases not matched to a gene. Looked up from germline, CDR1 is WNHNN and CDR2 is SYGVQD (reference sequence). The CDR3 has 14 residues. The CDR3 spells CASSAGTGGLEQYF. CDR3 nucleotide sequence: TGCGCCAGCAGCGCAGGGACAGGGGGTCTCGAGCAGTACTTC.

The CDR3 sequence is CAWRGGGRGGYTF. Written as DNA, the CDR3 is TGTGCCTGGAGGGGTGGGGGGCGAGGAGGCTACACCTTC. This chain joins TRBV30 and TRBJ1-2; a possible D gene is TRBD1 (6 bases). Per the germline V gene, CDR1 is GTSNPN and CDR2 is SVGIG (reference sequence). CDR3 size: 13 residues. V was shortened by 3 bases and J by 8 bases, with 16 bases between the two germline ends.

CDR3: CASSYGGPGGGYTF. The CDR3 DNA follows: TGTGCCAGCAGTTACGGGGGACCCGGGGGTGGCTACACCTTC. The V gene is TRBV6-6, the J gene TRBJ1-2, with a tentative D call TRBD1 (5 bases). Germline CDR1 is MNHNY and CDR2 is SVGAGI (reference sequence). CDR3 size: 14 residues. Trimming removed 2 bases at V and 7 bases at J, with 14 bases between.

The chain uses TRBV27 and TRBJ2-1; 11 bases match TRBD1. The V gene's germline CDR1 is MNHEY and CDR2 SMNVEV (reference sequence). V lost 2 bases, J lost 7 bases, and 7 bases stayed unmatched. This CDR3 spans 16 amino acids. CDR3 bases: TGTGCCAGCAGTTTACTTGGACAGGGGGCTCGAAATGAGCAGTTCTTC. Its translation: CASSLLGQGARNEQFF.

V is TRBV7-8 and J is TRBJ1-1; D gene uncertain. The CDR3 has 14 amino acids. CDR1 SGHVS and CDR2 FQNEAQ come from the germline V gene. Trimming left V 1 base short and J 3 bases short, with 9 bases between. The chain's CDR3 is CASSLVNSYTEAFF. CDR3 coding DNA: TGTGCCAGCAGCTTAGTTAATTCCTACACTGAAGCTTTCTTT.

This clone was seen a few times. The V gene is TRBV15, the J gene TRBJ2-7; perhaps TRBD1 as D (6 bases). The CDR3 length is 14 residues. Germline V gives CDR1 LNHNV, CDR2 YYDKDF (reference sequence). Between the trimmed V and J ends, which lost 0 bases and 5 bases, there was a span of 11 bases. CDR3 bases: TGTGCCACCAGCAGAGAAGGACAGTTAGACGAGCAGTACTTC. It specifies CATSREGQLDEQYF.

The V and J genes are TRBV27 and TRBJ2-3, with 11 positions matching TRBD2. V gave up 2 bases and J gave up 1 base; unmatched junction bases: 2. In germline, CDR1 is MNHEY, CDR2 SMNVEV (reference sequence). This CDR3 has 16 amino acids. This CDR3 reads CASSLGTSGRTDTQYF. CDR3 nucleotide sequence: TGTGCCAGCAGTTTAGGGACTAGCGGCCGCACAGATACGCAGTATTTT.

The V call is TRBV5-1, the J call TRBJ1-2; D possibly corresponds to TRBD1 (6 bases). This CDR3 region has 12 residues. Germline V lookup: CDR1 SGHRS, CDR2 YFSETQ. V gave up 7 bases and J gave up 7 bases, with 14 bases separating them. CDR3 nucleotides: TGCGCCAGCCGAACAGGGCCGACTGGCTACACCTTC. This codes for CASRTGPTGYTF.

This clone has just a few counts. The J gene is TRBJ1-5, the V gene TRBV6-6, with 8 positions matching TRBD1. The ends lost 2 bases at V and 1 base at J; junction bases unmatched: 4. The CDR3 totals 16 residues. CDR1 MNHNY and CDR2 SVGAGI come from the germline V gene (reference sequence). The CDR3, as DNA: TGTGCCAGCAGTTACCCCGGGGACAGGAGCAATCAGCCCCAGCATTTT. The encoded protein is CASSYPGDRSNQPQHF.

The chain links TRBV9 to TRBJ2-2; maybe TRBD2 (5 bases). CDR3 length equals 16 residues. Deletions cut 3 bases from V and 6 bases from J, with 18 bases between. Germline CDR1 and CDR2: SGDLS and YYNGEE. The CDR3 sequence: CASSGEDGRGAGELFF. CDR3 in DNA: TGTGCCAGCAGCGGGGAAGATGGGAGAGGAGCCGGGGAGCTGTTTTTT.